This entry lists 5 T cell receptor beta chains sequenced from one sample in a study of tumor-infiltrating lymphocytes in localized non-small cell lung cancer. TCRdb's copy holds only in-frame clones and misses some; the assay was immunoSEQ multiplex PCR. The top ten hold 10% of the sample, which has 15,000 to 20,000 clones, 80% seen once. Input material: uninvolved lung tissue not adjacent to the tumor. Source of these receptors: a human donor with non-small cell lung cancer.

The chain couples TRBV6-1 to TRBJ2-7; D unresolved. The CDR3 length is 13 residues. CDR1 and CDR2 (germline): MNHNS, SASEGT. V was pared by 6 bases and J by 0 bases, with 9 bases between. The CDR3 DNA is TGTGCCAGCAGCCCCCCTTCCTCCTACGAGCAGTACTTC. This codes for CASSPPSSYEQYF.

Regarding this clone: This sample includes further DNA sequences coding for the same CDR3. V usage is TRBV7-2 and J usage is TRBJ2-7; possibly TRBD1 or TRBD2 for D (6 bases each). This CDR3 is 16 amino acids long. Trimming removed 0 bases from V and 4 bases from J, with 16 bases in between. Germline assignment: CDR1 SGHTA and CDR2 FQGNSA. The chain's CDR3 is CASSLAGGGTQYEQYF. The DNA of the CDR3 is TGTGCCAGCAGCTTAGCTGGGGGCGGGACCCAATACGAGCAGTACTTC.

The chain is built from TRBV27 and TRBJ2-3; TRBD2 matches 12 bases. Germline V lookup: CDR1 MNHEY, CDR2 SMNVEV (reference sequence). Germline trimming cut 10 bases from V and 6 bases from J; bases unmatched to any gene: 5. The length of the CDR3 is 13 residues. The CDR3 reads CATRLAGVDTQYF. CDR3 nucleotide sequence: TGTGCCACGAGACTAGCGGGAGTTGATACGCAGTATTTT.

V usage is TRBV27 and J usage is TRBJ2-1, with 13 bases that match TRBD2. In germline, CDR1 is MNHEY, CDR2 SMNVEV (reference sequence). This CDR3 has 16 amino acids. The trim removed 6 bases at V and 6 bases at J, leaving 8 bases unmatched. CDR3 in amino acids: CASSYLGLAGSNEQFF. The DNA of the CDR3 is TGTGCCAGCAGCTACCTGGGACTAGCGGGGTCCAATGAGCAGTTCTTC.

A few counts support this clone. In nucleotides, the CDR3 is TGCGCCAGCAGCTTAACTAGCGGGGTCGACGGGGAGCTGTTTTTT. It yields the protein CASSLTSGVDGELFF. The J gene is TRBJ2-2, the V gene TRBV5-1, with 10 bases matching TRBD2. This CDR3 is 15 amino acids long. CDR1 SGHRS and CDR2 YFSETQ come from the germline V gene. With 2 bases clipped from V and 7 bases from J, the junction kept 5 bases outside the gene matches.